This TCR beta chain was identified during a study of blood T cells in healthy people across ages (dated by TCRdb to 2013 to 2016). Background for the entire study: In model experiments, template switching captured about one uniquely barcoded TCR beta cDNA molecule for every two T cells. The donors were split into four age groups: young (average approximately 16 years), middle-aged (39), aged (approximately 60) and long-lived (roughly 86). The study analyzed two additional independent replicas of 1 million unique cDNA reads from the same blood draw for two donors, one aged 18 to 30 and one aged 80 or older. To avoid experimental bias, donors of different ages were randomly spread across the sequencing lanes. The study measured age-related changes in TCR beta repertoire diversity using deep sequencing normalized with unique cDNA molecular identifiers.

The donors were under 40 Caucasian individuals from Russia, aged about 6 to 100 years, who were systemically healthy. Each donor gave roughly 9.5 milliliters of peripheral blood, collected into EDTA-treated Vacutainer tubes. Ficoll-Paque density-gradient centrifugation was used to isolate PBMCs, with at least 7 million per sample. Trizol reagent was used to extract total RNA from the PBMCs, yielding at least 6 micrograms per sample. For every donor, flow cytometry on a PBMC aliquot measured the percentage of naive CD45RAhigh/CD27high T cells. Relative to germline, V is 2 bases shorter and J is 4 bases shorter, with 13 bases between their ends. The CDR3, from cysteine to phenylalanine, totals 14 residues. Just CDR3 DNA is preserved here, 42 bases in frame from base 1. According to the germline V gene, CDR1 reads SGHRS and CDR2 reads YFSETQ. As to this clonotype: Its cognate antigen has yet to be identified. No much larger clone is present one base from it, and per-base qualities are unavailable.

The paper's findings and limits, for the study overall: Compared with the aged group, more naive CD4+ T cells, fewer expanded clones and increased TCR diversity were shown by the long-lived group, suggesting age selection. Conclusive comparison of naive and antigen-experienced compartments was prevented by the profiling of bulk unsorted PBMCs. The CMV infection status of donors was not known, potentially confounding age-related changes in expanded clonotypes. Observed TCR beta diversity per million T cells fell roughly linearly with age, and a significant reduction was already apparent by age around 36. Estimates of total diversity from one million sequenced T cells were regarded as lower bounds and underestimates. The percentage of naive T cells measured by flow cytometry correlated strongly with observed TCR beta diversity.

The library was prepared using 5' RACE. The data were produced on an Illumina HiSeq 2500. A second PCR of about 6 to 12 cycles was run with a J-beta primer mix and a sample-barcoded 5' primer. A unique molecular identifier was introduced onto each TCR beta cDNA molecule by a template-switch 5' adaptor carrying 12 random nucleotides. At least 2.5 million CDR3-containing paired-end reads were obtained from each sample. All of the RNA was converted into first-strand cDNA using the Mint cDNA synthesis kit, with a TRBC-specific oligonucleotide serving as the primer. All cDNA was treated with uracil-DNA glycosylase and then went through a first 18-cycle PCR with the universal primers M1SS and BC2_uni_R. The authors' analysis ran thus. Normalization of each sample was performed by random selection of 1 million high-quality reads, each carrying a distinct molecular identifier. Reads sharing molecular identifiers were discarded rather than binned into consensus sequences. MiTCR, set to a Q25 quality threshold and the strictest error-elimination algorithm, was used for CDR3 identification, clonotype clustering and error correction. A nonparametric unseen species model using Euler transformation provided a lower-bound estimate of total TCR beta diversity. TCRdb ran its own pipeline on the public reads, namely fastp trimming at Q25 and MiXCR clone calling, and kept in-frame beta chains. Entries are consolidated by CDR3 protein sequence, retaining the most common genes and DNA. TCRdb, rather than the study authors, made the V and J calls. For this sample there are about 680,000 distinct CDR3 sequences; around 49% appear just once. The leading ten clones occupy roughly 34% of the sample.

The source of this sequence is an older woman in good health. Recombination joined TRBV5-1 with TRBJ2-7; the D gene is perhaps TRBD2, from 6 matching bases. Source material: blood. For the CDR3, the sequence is CASSLDGGGYEQYF. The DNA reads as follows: TGCGCCAGCAGCTTAGACGGTGGGGGGTACGAGCAGTACTTC.